One and the same sample provided the 15 T cell receptor beta chains below, sequenced in a study of Graves' ophthalmopathy and Graves' hyperthyroidism (dated by TCRdb to 2016 to 2019). TCRdb lists the instrument as Illumina HiSeq 2000. TCR beta CDR3 regions were amplified from RNA transcripts for repertoire sequencing. A first-round RT-PCR used HTBI primers with the Qiagen OneStep RT-PCR kit, followed by a second-round multiplex PCR, size selection and purification. TCRdb applied fastp at Q25 and MiXCR to the public reads, then kept only in-frame beta chains. When rows share a CDR3 protein, they turn into one entry using the most common DNA and genes. Present in this sample are approximately 330,000 distinct CDR3 sequences, under 20% of which were seen just once. Jointly, the top ten make up over 9% of the sample. The sequenced sample was peripheral blood. All receptors derive from an adult man with Graves' ophthalmopathy.

The V gene is TRBV7-8, the J gene TRBJ2-5, with a weak D call TRBD1 (6 bases). Germline CDR1 is SGHVS and CDR2 is FQNEAQ. V was trimmed by 5 bases and J by 0 bases, leaving 16 bases between them. The CDR3 spans 16 residues. The DNA for the CDR3 is TGTGCCAGCAGCCGTTATGGACAGACCAACCAAGAGACCCAGTACTTC. Translation gives CASSRYGQTNQETQYF.

This clonotype occurred many times. The V and J genes are TRBV19 and TRBJ2-5; TRBD2 matches at 7 bases. This CDR3 is built from 14 residues. The ends lost 5 bases at V and 5 bases at J; junction bases unmatched: 8. Germline V gene lookup returns CDR1 LNHDA and CDR2 SQIVND (reference sequence). The CDR3 sequence: CASSGGLVSETQYF. CDR3 nucleotide sequence: TGTGCCAGTAGTGGAGGACTAGTCTCGGAGACCCAGTACTTC.

This clonotype occurred many times. The gene calls are TRBV24-1 and TRBJ2-5, with 9 bases matching TRBD2. The germline V gene encodes CDR1 KGHDR and CDR2 SFDVKD. The CDR3 runs to 17 residues. Trimming removed 1 base from V and 4 bases from J; junction bases left unmatched: 9. CDR3 in amino acids: CATSDFRVAGVTETQYF. The CDR3 DNA reads TGTGCCACCAGTGATTTTAGAGTAGCGGGAGTTACAGAGACCCAGTACTTC.

This clonotype was recorded many times. The chain combines TRBV30 with TRBJ2-5; D call uncertain. There are 16 residues in the CDR3. V lost 0 bases, J lost 2 bases, and 16 bases lay in between. Germline V lookup: CDR1 GTSNPN, CDR2 SVGIG (reference sequence). The CDR3 here is CAWSVGPPDIQETQYF. In DNA, the CDR3 is TGTGCCTGGAGTGTAGGTCCTCCAGACATTCAAGAGACCCAGTACTTC.

This clonotype has at least ten counts. The chain has TRBV6-2 or TRBV6-3 and TRBJ1-5; D is undetermined. The CDR3 is 13 amino acids. CDR1 is MNHEY and CDR2 is SVGEGT in the germline V gene. V lost 5 bases and J lost 6, with 11 bases in between. This chain's CDR3 is CASSPSSIQPQHF. CDR3 sequence (DNA): TGTGCCAGCAGTCCCTCATCTATTCAGCCCCAGCATTTT.

This clonotype showed up many times. The rearrangement uses TRBV7-3 and TRBJ2-7; D tentatively fits TRBD1 or TRBD2 (5 bases each). Trimming cost V 5 bases and J 4 bases, with 12 bases left between them. The CDR3 has 13 amino acids. CDR1 and CDR2 (germline): SGHTA, FQGTGA. CDR3 coding DNA: TGTGCCAGCAGCCCCGGGGCGTTATACGAGCAGTACTTC. This gives the protein CASSPGALYEQYF.

This clonotype has ten or more counts. This chain joins TRBV12-3 or TRBV12-4 and TRBJ1-2; 8 bases line up with TRBD1. V trimming: 6 bases; J trimming: 8 bases; junction bases outside the gene matches: 11. The CDR3 is 14 amino acids. DNA for the CDR3: TGTGCCAGCAGAAAGGGACAGGCCTCCAGCGGCTACACCTTC. It codes for CASRKGQASSGYTF.

J is TRBJ1-5 and V is TRBV6-2 or TRBV6-3; weak D call: TRBD1 (6 bases). Trimming shortened V by 8 bases and J by 3 bases, and 17 bases separated the two germline ends. CDR3 length: 15 amino acids. CDR1 is MNHEY, CDR2 SVGEGT, per germline. The CDR3 spells CASDGGQTNNQPQHF. CDR3 DNA sequence: TGTGCCAGCGATGGCGGACAGACCAACAATCAGCCCCAGCATTTT.

This clonotype was observed at least ten times. The chain couples TRBV10-3 to TRBJ1-5, with D perhaps TRBD1 (5 bases). The germline gives CDR1 ENHRY, CDR2 SYGVKD. The V and J ends lost 0 bases and 4 bases respectively, with 10 bases between them. The CDR3 runs 15 residues. This CDR3 is CAISESAPGNQPQHF. CDR3 nucleotide sequence: TGTGCCATCAGTGAGTCGGCACCAGGGAATCAGCCCCAGCATTTT.

This clonotype was detected many times. The V call is TRBV15, the J call TRBJ1-2; D not resolved. The germline gives CDR1 LNHNV, CDR2 YYDKDF (reference sequence). The V end was cut by 5 bases, the J end by 0 bases, with 16 bases between. CDR3 length: 16 amino acids. The DNA of the CDR3 is TGTGCCACCAGCCCTGGTTGGGAGGCCGCTAACTATGGCTACACCTTC. Encoded protein: CATSPGWEAANYGYTF.

This clonotype was found many times. The rearrangement joins TRBV6-1 to TRBJ1-5; D remains unclear. CDR3 size: 14 residues. Trimming cost V 8 bases and J 3 bases, with 14 bases left between them. CDR1 is MNHNS and CDR2 is SASEGT in the germline V gene. Here the CDR3 reads CASARTGINQPQHF. DNA for the CDR3: TGTGCCAGCGCTAGAACCGGGATCAATCAGCCCCAGCATTTT.

This clonotype was detected many times. The chain recombines TRBV12-3 or TRBV12-4 with TRBJ1-6; no reliable D call. The CDR3 extends over 13 amino acids. Trimming cost V 6 bases and J 6 bases, with 9 bases left between them. CDR3 amino acids: CASRETINSPLHF. The CDR3, as DNA: TGTGCCAGCAGAGAAACAATTAATTCACCCCTCCACTTT.

Here the CDR3 reads CASSYRTRSPLHF. The CDR3 bases are TGTGCCAGCAGTTACCGAACCCGTTCACCCCTCCACTTT. V and J are TRBV6-5 and TRBJ1-6; D is uncertain. The ends were cut back, 2 bases at V and 9 bases at J, with 8 bases in the middle. The CDR3 totals 13 residues. Germline loops: CDR1 MNHEY, CDR2 SVGAGI.

In its sample, this clonotype was seen many times. V gene TRBV12-3 or TRBV12-4 combines with J gene TRBJ1-2; 8 bases are a match to TRBD1. The CDR3 extends over 15 amino acids. The V gene end was trimmed by 5 bases and the J gene end by 0 bases; junction bases not matched to a gene: 5. This CDR3 is CASSERDRTNYGYTF. CDR3 in DNA: TGTGCCAGCAGTGAAAGGGACAGGACTAACTATGGCTACACCTTC.

This chain links TRBV12-3 or TRBV12-4 with TRBJ2-7; the match to TRBD2 covers 10 bases. V lost 6 bases, J lost 3 bases, and 5 bases stayed unmatched. CDR3 size: 14 residues. This CDR3 reads CASSQRTSGYEQYF. The CDR3, as DNA: TGTGCCAGCAGCCAGCGGACTAGCGGCTACGAGCAGTACTTC.